What follows are 20 T cell receptor beta chains derived from one specimen sequenced in a study of T-cell memory formation after mild COVID-19 (dated by TCRdb to about 2021). Preparation of the library involved 5' RACE. Sequenced using an Illumina NovaSeq 6000. TCRdb itself trimmed the public reads at Q25 with fastp, ran MiXCR and retained productive beta chains. Every CDR3 protein is listed once, alongside the most common genes and DNA of its rows. This sample gives about 180,000 distinct CDR3 sequences in total; more than 15% of them show up just once. The biggest ten clones account for approximately 2.2% of the sample. The specimen sequenced was PBMCs or a T cell subset sorted from them (not recorded which). These receptors were obtained from an adult woman who had mild COVID-19 (a few samples of this study predate the infection). The sample titles of this study are shuffled in the database, so cell type and time point are left out; the donor was told from shared clones.

This clonotype was seen a few times. The J gene is TRBJ2-2, the V gene TRBV2, with 8 bases matching TRBD2. Germline values: CDR1 SNHLY, CDR2 FYNNEI. The CDR3 is made up of 16 amino acids. V lost 4 bases and J lost 3; bases outside the gene matches: 7. The CDR3 bases are TGTGCCAGCAGTGGCGGGGGGCTGCGTTACACCGGGGAGCTGTTTTTT. Translation gives CASSGGGLRYTGELFF.

This clonotype showed up just a few times. The chain carries TRBV6-2 or TRBV6-3 and TRBJ1-5; weak D call: TRBD1 (5 bases). From germline, CDR1 is MNHEY and CDR2 SVGEGT. This CDR3 comprises 16 residues. V was shortened by 0 bases and J by 6 bases, with 15 bases between the two germline ends. CDR3 protein: CASSYSNPGRGQPQHF. The CDR3 nucleotides read TGTGCCAGCAGTTACTCGAATCCAGGGCGAGGTCAGCCCCAGCATTTT.

This clonotype came up a few times. The chain couples TRBV4-2 to TRBJ2-1, with D uncertain. The CDR3 extends over 16 amino acids. Germline-derived CDR1 and CDR2 are LGHNA and YNFKEQ. Trimming shortened V by 2 bases and J by 0 bases, and 11 bases separated the two germline ends. The CDR3 DNA is TGTGCCAGCAGCCAACACCTACAGAGCTCCTACAATGAGCAGTTCTTC. Translating it yields CASSQHLQSSYNEQFF.

The chain recombines TRBV7-2 with TRBJ2-1, with 8 nucleotides matching TRBD2. Germline values: CDR1 SGHTA, CDR2 FQGNSA. This CDR3 is 15 amino acids long. After removal of 4 bases from V and 7 bases from J, the junction contained 9 bases not matched to a gene. This CDR3 reads CASSSETSARNEQFF. DNA for the CDR3: TGTGCCAGCAGCTCTGAGACTAGCGCGAGAAATGAGCAGTTCTTC.

This chain links TRBV5-6 with TRBJ2-3; no clear D. Trimming pared 4 bases from V and 4 bases from J, leaving 10 bases between. Looked up from germline, CDR1 is SGHDT and CDR2 is YYEEEE. The CDR3 is 13 residues long. The CDR3 is CASSPNRADTQYF. CDR3 bases: TGTGCCAGCAGCCCAAATCGGGCAGATACGCAGTATTTT.

This clonotype was picked up a small number of times. CDR3 residues: CASSLGQGRSYEQYF. The CDR3 region has the DNA TGTGCCAGCAGTCTGGGCCAGGGCCGGTCCTACGAGCAGTACTTC. V usage is TRBV7-9 and J usage is TRBJ2-7; D might be TRBD1 (5 bases). The CDR3 covers 15 residues. V gave up 6 bases and J gave up 1 base, with 16 bases separating them. CDR1 and CDR2 from the germline V gene are SEHNR and FQNEAQ (reference sequence).

V usage is TRBV20-1 and J usage is TRBJ2-3; D is ambiguous. CDR1 DFQATT and CDR2 SNEGSKA come from the germline V gene (reference sequence). Trimming removed 0 bases at V and 0 bases at J, with 16 bases between. This CDR3 comprises 17 residues. This CDR3 reads CSARDLGRSSSTDTQYF. DNA for the CDR3: TGCAGTGCTAGAGATCTGGGCAGGTCATCTAGCACAGATACGCAGTATTTT.

The rearrangement joins TRBV18 to TRBJ2-7; TRBD1 is a possible D gene (5 bases). The V and J ends lost 6 bases and 2 bases respectively, with 8 bases between them. CDR3 length equals 12 residues. Germline CDR1 is KGHSH and CDR2 is LQKENI. The DNA of the CDR3 is TGTGCCAGCTCCGCGGACACCTACGAGCAGTACTTC. This sequence encodes CASSADTYEQYF.

The genes are TRBV4-1 and TRBJ1-4; 7 bases match TRBD1. Trimming at V came to 5 bases and at J to 4 bases, leaving 10 bases not matched to a gene. CDR1 is MGHRA and CDR2 is YSYEKL in the germline V gene. The CDR3 contains 16 residues. The CDR3 spells CASSWAPGTDNEKLFF. The CDR3, as DNA: TGCGCCAGCAGCTGGGCCCCAGGGACAGATAATGAAAAACTGTTTTTT.

The chain combines TRBV19 with TRBJ2-5; 10 nucleotides line up with TRBD2. CDR1 LNHDA and CDR2 SQIVND come from the germline V gene (reference sequence). Unmatched junction bases numbered 14, after V lost 7 bases and J lost 0 bases. The CDR3 runs 18 residues. The CDR3 loop reads CASTRSASGSTYQETQYF. CDR3 DNA: TGTGCCAGTACTCGATCGGCTAGCGGGAGCACATACCAAGAGACCCAGTACTTC. Supplemented by reference TRBV19 and TRBJ2-5, the full variable domain reads DGGITQSPKYLFRKEGQNVTLSCEQNLNHDAMYWYRQDPGQGLRLIYYSQIVNDFQKGDIAEGYSVSREKKESFPLTVTSAQKNPTAFYLCASTRSASGSTYQETQYFGPGTRLLVL.

This clonotype was found a few times. V gene TRBV5-6 combines with J gene TRBJ2-7; 8 bases are a match to TRBD1. J was trimmed by 0 bases and V by 4 bases; bases with no gene match: 6. CDR1 and CDR2 from the germline V gene are SGHDT and YYEEEE. This CDR3 has 15 residues. DNA for the CDR3: TGTGCCAGCAGCCGGCTCGGGACAGGCTCCTACGAGCAGTACTTC. This gives the protein CASSRLGTGSYEQYF.

This clonotype occurred a few times. This rearrangement joins TRBV5-1 to TRBJ2-5; no clear D. Trimming cost V 1 base and J 1 base, with 5 bases left between them. In germline, CDR1 is SGHRS, CDR2 YFSETQ. The CDR3 is 13 amino acids. CDR3 in amino acids: CASSLQSQETQYF. CDR3 in DNA: TGCGCCAGCAGCTTGCAGTCCCAAGAGACCCAGTACTTC. The whole variable domain, remainder taken from reference TRBV5-1 and TRBJ2-5, is KAGVTQTPRYLIKTRGQQVTLSCSPISGHRSVSWYQQTPGQGLQFLFEYFSETQRNKGNFPGRFSGRQFSNSRSEMNVSTLELGDSALYLCASSLQSQETQYFGPGTRLLVL.

This chain uses TRBV29-1 with TRBJ1-1; D gene ambiguous. Germline V gene sequence: CDR1 SQVTM, CDR2 ANQGSEA. V lost 6 bases and J lost 3, with 23 bases in between. The CDR3 has 16 amino acids. The CDR3 loop reads CSVLYNSAKSDTEAFF. CDR3 DNA: TGCAGCGTCCTCTACAATTCGGCCAAAAGCGACACTGAAGCTTTCTTT.

This clonotype was seen only a few times. The V and J genes are TRBV20-1 and TRBJ1-6, with TRBD1 as a possible D gene (6 bases). CDR1 and CDR2 from the germline V gene are DFQATT and SNEGSKA (reference sequence). Deletions cut 1 base from V and 5 bases from J, with 9 bases between. The CDR3 totals 14 residues. The chain's CDR3 is CSARVGADNSPLHF. Written as DNA, the CDR3 is TGCAGTGCTAGAGTGGGGGCGGATAATTCACCCCTCCACTTT.

The genes are TRBV6-5 and TRBJ2-7, with 8 bases that match TRBD1. The J segment lost 3 bases and the V segment lost 5 bases, leaving 9 bases of the junction unmatched. This CDR3 comprises 15 residues. Germline CDR1 reads MNHEY; CDR2 reads SVGAGI. CDR3 in DNA: TGTGCCAGCAGTCCTCGGAGGGACAGGTACTACGAGCAGTACTTC. As protein: CASSPRRDRYYEQYF.

Only a few counts were recorded for this clonotype. The chain recombines TRBV6-6 with TRBJ1-5, with 9 bases fitting TRBD1. Germline values: CDR1 MNHNY, CDR2 SVGAGI (reference sequence). This CDR3 spans 14 amino acids. Unmatched junction bases numbered 7, after V lost 8 bases and J lost 5 bases. CDR3 sequence (DNA): TGTGCCAGCCACCGACAGGGGGGTCATCAGCCCCAGCATTTT. Protein: CASHRQGGHQPQHF.

Only a few counts were recorded for this clonotype. The V call is TRBV7-2, the J call TRBJ1-5; 7 bases agree with TRBD1. The V gene end was trimmed by 5 bases and the J gene end by 6 bases; junction bases not matched to a gene: 4. CDR3 length: 13 amino acids. Germline CDR1 reads SGHTA; CDR2 reads FQGNSA. The CDR3 region has the DNA TGTGCCAGCAGCGAAACAGGGGTTCAGCCCCAGCATTTT. Amino acids: CASSETGVQPQHF.

This clonotype appeared many times. The chain recombines TRBV20-1 with TRBJ2-1; weak D call: TRBD2 (5 bases). V was shortened by 0 bases and J by 15 bases, with 18 bases between the two germline ends. CDR1 and CDR2 (germline): DFQATT, SNEGSKA (reference sequence). The CDR3 has 13 residues. As DNA, the CDR3 is TGCAGTGCTAGAGATACGGTGGGAGTTAAGGCGTTCTTC. Encoded protein: CSARDTVGVKAFF.

This clonotype was observed a few times. The chain combines TRBV19 with TRBJ2-7, with 7 bases matching TRBD2. The CDR3 consists of 14 residues. Germline CDR1 is LNHDA and CDR2 is SQIVND (reference sequence). V lost 6 bases, J lost 4 bases, and 9 bases stayed unmatched. Here the CDR3 reads CASSLGGTIYEQYF. DNA for the CDR3: TGTGCCAGTAGCCTCGGGGGGACTATTTACGAGCAGTACTTC.

The chain combines TRBV4-2 with TRBJ2-5; D call uncertain. The CDR3 contains 15 residues. Per germline, CDR1 LGHNA and CDR2 YNFKEQ. Trimming removed 0 bases at V and 0 bases at J, with 8 bases between. The CDR3 coding sequence is TGTGCCAGCAGCCAAGATCGGCGAGACCAAGAGACCCAGTACTTC. Amino acids: CASSQDRRDQETQYF.